A single TCR beta chain is shown here with its context. Its target is not known. The library protocol tagged individual cDNA molecules with unique molecular identifiers. TCRdb reprocessed the 5' RACE reads with MiXCR, giving one entry per CDR3 protein. Of some 70,000 distinct CDR3 sequences in the sample, less than 15% were seen once. These data originate in a study of early T cells in non-severe SARS-CoV-2 infection. Study at large: The chains were unpaired, and the sequenced material was bulk RNA from unsorted whole blood. General study points: Matching results from VDJdb favored anti-spike CD8 responses, leaving private and CD4 specificities undetected.

The V and J ends lost 5 bases and 5 bases respectively, with 16 bases between them. This CDR3 is 15 amino acids long. Germline V gene lookup returns CDR1 LNHNV and CDR2 YYDKDF (reference sequence). The sequenced sample was whole blood. The gene calls are TRBV15 and TRBJ2-1; D possibly uses TRBD1 or TRBD2 (7 bases each). The TCR originated in an adult who was a healthcare worker with PCR-confirmed SARS-CoV-2 infection or an uninfected control (not recorded which). DNA for the CDR3: TGTGCCACCAGCCTATCCCAGGGGGGGGACAATGAGCAGTTCTTC. Translated: CATSLSQGGDNEQFF. Complete variable domain (other parts from reference TRBV15 and TRBJ2-1): DAMVIQNPRYQVTQFGKPVTLSCSQTLNHNVMYWYQQKSSQAPKLLFHYYDKDFNNEADTPDNFQSRRPNTSFCFLDIRSPGLGDTAMYLCATSLSQGGDNEQFFGPGTRLTVL.